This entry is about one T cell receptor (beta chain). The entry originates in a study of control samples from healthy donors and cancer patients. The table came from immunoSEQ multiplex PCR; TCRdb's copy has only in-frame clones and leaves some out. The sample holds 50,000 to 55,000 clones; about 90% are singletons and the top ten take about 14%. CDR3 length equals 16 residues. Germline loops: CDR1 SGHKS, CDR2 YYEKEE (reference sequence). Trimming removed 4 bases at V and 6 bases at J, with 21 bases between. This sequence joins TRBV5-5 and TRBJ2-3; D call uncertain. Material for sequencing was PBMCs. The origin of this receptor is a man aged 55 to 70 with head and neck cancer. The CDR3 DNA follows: TGTGCCAGCAGCCCGCTTTGGCCCCCGAATGCGGATACGCAGTATTTT. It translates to CASSPLWPPNADTQYF.